The rows below give T cell receptor beta chains drawn from one sample of a study of blood T cells in healthy people across ages. TCRdb passed the 5' RACE reads through MiXCR, listing each CDR3 protein once. In the table there are about 1.4 million distinct CDR3 sequences, 55% to 75% of which are singletons. The sequenced material came from blood. These receptors all come from a man younger than 30 in good health. The CDR3 runs from the conserved cysteine through the conserved F or W.

CDR3 length | J gene | V gene | CDR3 protein
15 | TRBJ2-1 | TRBV11-2 | CASSPRGGADNEQFF
14 | TRBJ2-1 | TRBV20-1 | CSARSQDSYNEQFF
17 | TRBJ2-7 | TRBV7-2 | CASSLRVASGSSYEQYF
17 | TRBJ2-1 | TRBV4-3 | CASSQDLPTFNYNEQFF
12 | TRBJ2-4 | TRBV7-2 | CASSFDSNIQYF
15 | TRBJ1-1 | TRBV7-2 | CASSYSGGGGTEAFF
16 | TRBJ2-3 | TRBV27 | CASSLVTSGGTDTQYF
15 | TRBJ2-7 | TRBV20-1 | CSARGPGLGSYEQYF
13 | TRBJ1-2 | TRBV14 | CASSQDPVRGYTF
15 | TRBJ1-6 | TRBV7-2 | CASSLKTGGDSPLHF
17 | TRBJ1-2 | TRBV3-1 | CASSQDTKETGVYGYTF
15 | TRBJ2-5 | TRBV3-1 | CASSHGTGSGKTQYF
14 | TRBJ2-7 | TRBV27 | CASSVPGQGAPKYF
17 | TRBJ2-4 | TRBV5-1 | CASSRRTGALAKNIQYF
15 | TRBJ2-2 | TRBV5-5 | CASSQTSQNTGELFF
15 | TRBJ2-1 | TRBV20-1 | CSARDRGLEIREQFF
13 | TRBJ1-2 | TRBV10-1 | CASSEKGPDGYTF
13 | . | TRBV27 | CASASGGPYEQYF
15 | TRBJ2-1 | TRBV7-2 | CASSPQVKLNNEQFF
16 | TRBJ1-2 | TRBV7-2 | CASSTTKTGNFYGYTF
18 | TRBJ2-3 | TRBV10-3 | CAIRAPGLAGGGTDTQYF
13 | TRBJ1-1 | TRBV12-3/TRBV12-4 | CASSQKEDLEAFF
15 | TRBJ2-3 | TRBV7-2 | CASSLVAGGPDTQYF
16 | TRBJ2-4 | TRBV21-1 | CASSQAGGRAKNIQYF
12 | TRBJ2-7 | TRBV25-1 | CASEVGSAEQYF
15 | TRBJ2-7 | TRBV3-1 | CASSPERASSYEQYF
15 | TRBJ2-3 | TRBV9 | CASSVFPEGTDTQYF
18 | TRBJ1-5 | TRBV20-1 | CSARGRYRGRLGNQPQHF
16 | TRBJ1-4 | TRBV4-1 | CASNLEGTGIREKLFF
17 | TRBJ2-6 | TRBV6-2/TRBV6-3 | CASTSRTRSTGANVLTF
13 | TRBJ2-3 | TRBV28 | CASRELAFDTQYF
17 | TRBJ2-1 | TRBV29-1 | CSVDGPLGELWIGEQFF
14 | TRBJ2-6 | TRBV20-1 | CSAPYLSGANVLTF
16 | TRBJ1-2 | TRBV25-1 | CASSESGGRRVGGYTF
14 | TRBJ2-5 | TRBV25-1 | CASSLQGLDETQYF
15 | TRBJ2-7 | TRBV20-1 | CSAEEPGINSYEQYF
16 | TRBJ2-1 | TRBV20-1 | CSARGLTSGTYNEQFF
13 | TRBJ2-1 | TRBV6-1 | CASSAARYNEQFF
15 | TRBJ2-1 | TRBV10-2 | CASSEIAGSYNEQFF